This T cell receptor (beta chain) comes out of a study of technical replicates of blood from a few donors. The V gene lost 7 bases and the J gene lost 6 bases, with 13 bases spanning the gap. The CDR3 has 12 residues. Germline assignment: CDR1 MNHEY and CDR2 SMNVEV (reference sequence). Here immunoSEQ multiplex PCR was the method, and the copy in TCRdb shows in-frame clones only, minus some. The table includes approximately 88,000 clones, roughly 94% detected once. The clonotype was recovered from a human donor in good health. The sample was T cells isolated from PBMCs. This sequence joins TRBV27 and TRBJ2-7, with D possibly matching TRBD2 (6 bases). DNA for the CDR3: TGTGCCAGCACCGCGGGGTGGGGCGAGCAGTACTTC. Amino acids: CASTAGWGEQYF.